The T cell receptor beta chain described here comes from a study of blood T cell repertoires in COVID-19. Notes on this clone: Compared with germline, one end of the junction differs, possibly owing to a read error.

Per the study methods: Using reference gene primer amplification, nucleated cell counts were estimated. Assay: immunoSEQ multiplex PCR; the TCRdb copy retains only in-frame clones and omits some. The V and J calls and the clone size are those of that table, but D and trimming were determined from the DNA. The table has almost 500,000 clones, less than 90% seen once. CDR1 SGHRS and CDR2 YFSETQ come from the germline V gene. The CDR3 is 14 amino acids. Sequenced: PBMCs or T cells enriched from blood (not recorded which). The V call is TRBV5-1, the J call TRBJ2-3; the match to TRBD2 covers 9 bases. The TCR originated in a woman aged 55-70 years who had recovered from COVID-19. CDR3: CASSLVAGADTQYF. DNA for the CDR3: TGCGCCAGCAGTTTGGTAGCGGGGGCAGATACGCAGTATTTT.